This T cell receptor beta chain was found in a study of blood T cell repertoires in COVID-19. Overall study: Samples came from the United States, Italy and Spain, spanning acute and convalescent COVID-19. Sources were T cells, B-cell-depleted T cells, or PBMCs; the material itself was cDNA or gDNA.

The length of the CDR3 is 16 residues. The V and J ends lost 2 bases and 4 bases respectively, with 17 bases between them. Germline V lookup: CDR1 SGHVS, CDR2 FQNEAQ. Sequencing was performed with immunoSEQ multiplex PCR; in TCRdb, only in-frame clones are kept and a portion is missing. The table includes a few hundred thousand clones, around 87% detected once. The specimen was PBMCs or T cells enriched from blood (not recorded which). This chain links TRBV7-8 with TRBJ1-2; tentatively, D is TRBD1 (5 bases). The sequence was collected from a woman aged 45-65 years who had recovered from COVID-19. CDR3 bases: TGTGCCAGCAGCTTAAACACCGGACAAGGCCTCTATGGCTACACCTTC. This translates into CASSLNTGQGLYGYTF.